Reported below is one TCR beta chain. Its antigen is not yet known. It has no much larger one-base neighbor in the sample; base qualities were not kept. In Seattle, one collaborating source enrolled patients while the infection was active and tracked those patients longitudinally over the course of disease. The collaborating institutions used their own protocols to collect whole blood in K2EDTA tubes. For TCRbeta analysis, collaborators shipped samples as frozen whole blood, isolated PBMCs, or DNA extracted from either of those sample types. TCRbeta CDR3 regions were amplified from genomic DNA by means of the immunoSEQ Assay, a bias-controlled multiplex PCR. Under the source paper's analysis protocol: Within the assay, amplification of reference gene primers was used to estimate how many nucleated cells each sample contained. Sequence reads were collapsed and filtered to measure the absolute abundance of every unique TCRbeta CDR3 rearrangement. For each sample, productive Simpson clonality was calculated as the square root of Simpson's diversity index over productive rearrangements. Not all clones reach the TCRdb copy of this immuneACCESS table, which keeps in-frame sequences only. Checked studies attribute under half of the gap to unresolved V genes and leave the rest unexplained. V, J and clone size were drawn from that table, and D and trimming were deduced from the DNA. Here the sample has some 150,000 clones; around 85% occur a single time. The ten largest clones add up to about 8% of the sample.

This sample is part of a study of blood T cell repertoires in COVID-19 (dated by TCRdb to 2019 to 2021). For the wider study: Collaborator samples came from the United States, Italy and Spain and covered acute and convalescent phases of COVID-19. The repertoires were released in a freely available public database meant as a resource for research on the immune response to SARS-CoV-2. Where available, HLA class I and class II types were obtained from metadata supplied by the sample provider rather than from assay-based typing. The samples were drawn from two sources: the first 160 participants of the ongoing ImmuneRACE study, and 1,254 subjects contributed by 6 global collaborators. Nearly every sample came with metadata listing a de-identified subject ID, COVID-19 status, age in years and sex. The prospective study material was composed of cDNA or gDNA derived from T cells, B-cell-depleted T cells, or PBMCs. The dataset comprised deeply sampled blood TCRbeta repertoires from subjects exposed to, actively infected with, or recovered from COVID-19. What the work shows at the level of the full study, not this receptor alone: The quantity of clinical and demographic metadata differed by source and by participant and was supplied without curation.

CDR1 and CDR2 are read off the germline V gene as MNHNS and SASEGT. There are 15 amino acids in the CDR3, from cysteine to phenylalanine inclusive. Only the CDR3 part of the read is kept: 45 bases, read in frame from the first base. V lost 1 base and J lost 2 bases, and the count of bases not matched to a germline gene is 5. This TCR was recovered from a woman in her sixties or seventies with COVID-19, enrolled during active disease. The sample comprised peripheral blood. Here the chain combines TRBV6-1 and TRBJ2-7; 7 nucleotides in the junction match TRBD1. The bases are TGTGCCAGCAGTGAAGGTCGACAGGGAACCTACGAGCAGTACTTC. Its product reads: CASSEGRQGTYEQYF.